This T cell receptor (beta chain) was observed in a study of identical twins. Broader study findings: The conclusions drew on cross-sectional statistical analysis instead of tracking the same donors.

A universal primer binding site was introduced by template switching. The final cDNA contained unique molecular identifiers. TCRdb analysed the 5' RACE reads with MiXCR anew, one entry per CDR3 protein. Of over 600,000 distinct CDR3 sequences in the sample, 21% were seen once. The CDR3 has 16 residues. After removal of 1 base from V and 3 bases from J, the junction contained 5 bases not matched to a gene. CDR1 and CDR2 (germline): SGHTA, FQGNSA. For this clonotype: Its antigen is not known.

These data were likewise used in another study, on T cells expressing NK-cell markers.

The sequenced material came from PBMCs. The chain uses TRBV7-2 and TRBJ2-1, with TRBD2 identical over 8 bases. The sequence was collected from a woman aged 18-29 years in good health. CDR3 loop: CASSLDVAGSYNEQFF. CDR3 sequence (DNA): TGTGCCAGCAGCTTAGACGTAGCGGGAAGCTACAATGAGCAGTTCTTC. Using reference TRBV7-2 and TRBJ2-1 for the parts outside the CDR3, the full variable domain is GAGVSQSPSNKVTEKGKDVELRCDPISGHTALYWYRQSLGQGLEFLIYFQGNSAPDKSGLPSDRFSAERTGGSVSTLTIQRTQQEDSAVYLCASSLDVAGSYNEQFFGPGTRLTVL.